One sample yielded the 11 T cell receptor beta chains listed below, sequenced in a study of blood T cells in healthy people across ages. Through a sample-barcoded 5' primer and a J-beta primer mix, a second PCR was run for 7 to 11 cycles. Via MiXCR, TCRdb re-called the 5' RACE reads, giving one row per CDR3 protein. The table lists around 710,000 distinct CDR3 sequences, roughly 43% of them singletons, with 20% to 25% in the top ten. Sequenced: blood. These receptors were obtained from a woman aged 55-69 years in good health.

Many counts were recorded for this clonotype. This chain links TRBV5-1 with TRBJ2-7; a weak D match, TRBD2 (6 bases). CDR3 length equals 14 residues. Germline CDR1 and CDR2: SGHRS and YFSETQ. V was pared by 0 bases and J by 2 bases, with 9 bases between. The CDR3 DNA reads TGCGCCAGCAGCTTGGAAACTAGCACCTACGAGCAGTACTTC. It is translated as CASSLETSTYEQYF. The full variable domain, with the rest looked up from reference TRBV5-1 and TRBJ2-7, is KAGVTQTPRYLIKTRGQQVTLSCSPISGHRSVSWYQQTPGQGLQFLFEYFSETQRNKGNFPGRFSGRQFSNSRSEMNVSTLELGDSALYLCASSLETSTYEQYFGPGTRLTVT.

The chain links TRBV29-1 to TRBJ1-5; 12 bases are a match to TRBD1. CDR1 is SQVTM and CDR2 is ANQGSEA in the germline V gene. CDR3 length: 14 residues. Unmatched junction bases numbered 6, after V lost 7 bases and J lost 5 bases. CDR3 bases: TGCAGCGCCCGGGACAGGGGGCACGATCAGCCCCAGCATTTT. Its translation: CSARDRGHDQPQHF.

V usage is TRBV5-1 and J usage is TRBJ1-4, with 7 nucleotides matching TRBD1. Per germline, CDR1 SGHRS and CDR2 YFSETQ. The CDR3 loop spans 14 amino acids. Trimming at V came to 1 base and at J to 8 bases, leaving 5 bases not matched to a gene. The CDR3 loop is CASSLPDRDEKLFF. The CDR3 nucleotides are TGCGCCAGCAGCTTGCCCGACAGGGACGAAAAACTGTTTTTT.

The chain carries TRBV3-1 and TRBJ2-7; 9 nucleotides line up with TRBD2. Germline V gene sequence: CDR1 LGHDT, CDR2 YNNKEL (reference sequence). The CDR3 consists of 15 residues. Trimming at V came to 1 base and at J to 3 bases, leaving 4 bases not matched to a gene. The CDR3 nucleotides read TGTGCCAGCAGCCAAGTGGCGGGGGGGAACTACGAGCAGTACTTC. Protein: CASSQVAGGNYEQYF.

This clonotype was seen repeatedly, ten times or more. The V call is TRBV11-2, the J call TRBJ2-4, with 7 bases fitting TRBD2. The J call may be incorrect, as the DNA end agrees better with TRBJ2-5. The CDR3 is 14 amino acids. The germline V gene has CDR1 SGHAT and CDR2 FQNNGV. DNA for the CDR3: TGTGCCAGCAGCTTCTTCGGGGGGAAAGAGACCCAGTACTTC. It codes for CASSFFGGKETQYF.

The chain carries TRBV5-1 and TRBJ1-2; maybe TRBD1 (5 bases). The CDR3 contains 14 residues. CDR1 is SGHRS and CDR2 is YFSETQ in the germline V gene. Trimming removed 1 base at V and 8 bases at J, with 15 bases between. The CDR3 DNA reads as TGCGCCAGCAGCTTGCAACCAGACAGATCGGGCTACACCTTC. This codes for CASSLQPDRSGYTF. Looking up the rest from reference TRBV5-1 and TRBJ1-2 gives the full variable domain: KAGVTQTPRYLIKTRGQQVTLSCSPISGHRSVSWYQQTPGQGLQFLFEYFSETQRNKGNFPGRFSGRQFSNSRSEMNVSTLELGDSALYLCASSLQPDRSGYTFGSGTRLTVV.

This clonotype was picked up many times. The chain employs TRBV5-1 and TRBJ2-5, with 9 bases matching TRBD1. CDR3 length: 16 amino acids. From germline, CDR1 is SGHRS and CDR2 YFSETQ. The J segment lost 3 bases and the V segment lost 0 bases, leaving 6 bases of the junction unmatched. CDR3 loop: CASSLEGGQGKETQYF. The CDR3 bases are TGCGCCAGCAGCTTGGAGGGCGGACAGGGGAAAGAGACCCAGTACTTC.

The V and J genes are TRBV7-2 and TRBJ2-7; TRBD1 aligns across 8 bases. The CDR3 sequence is 14 residues long. Looked up from germline, CDR1 is SGHTA and CDR2 is FQGNSA. J was trimmed by 5 bases and V by 8 bases; bases with no gene match: 11. CDR3 protein: CASRRGTGPDEQYF. The CDR3 DNA reads TGTGCCAGCCGGAGAGGGACAGGACCCGACGAGCAGTACTTC.

This clonotype was counted at least ten times. The chain carries TRBV12-3 or TRBV12-4 and TRBJ2-5, with 7 bases matching TRBD2. The CDR3 extends over 14 amino acids. With V trimmed by 2 bases and J by 5 bases, 5 bases remained unmatched. This CDR3 reads CASSLSGAQETQYF. The CDR3 DNA follows: TGTGCCAGCAGTTTAAGCGGGGCCCAGGAGACCCAGTACTTC.

This clonotype was seen only a few times. The J gene is TRBJ1-1, the V gene TRBV20-1; D gene unclear. V dropped 0 bases and J dropped 3 bases, with 11 bases sitting between them. The CDR3 extends over 14 amino acids. Germline CDR1 reads DFQATT; CDR2 reads SNEGSKA (reference sequence). The CDR3 DNA reads TGCAGTGCTAGAGATGCGGGATTTTACACTGAAGCTTTCTTT. Amino acid sequence: CSARDAGFYTEAFF.

This rearrangement joins TRBV5-5 to TRBJ2-7; 15 nucleotides agree with TRBD2. V was pared by 4 bases and J by 2 bases, with 7 bases of the junction left unmatched. CDR1 is SGHKS, CDR2 YYEKEE, per germline (reference sequence). The CDR3 has 17 residues. The CDR3 coding sequence is TGTGCCAGCAGCCTGGGACTAGCGGGGGGAGAACCCTACGAGCAGTACTTC. Amino acid sequence: CASSLGLAGGEPYEQYF.